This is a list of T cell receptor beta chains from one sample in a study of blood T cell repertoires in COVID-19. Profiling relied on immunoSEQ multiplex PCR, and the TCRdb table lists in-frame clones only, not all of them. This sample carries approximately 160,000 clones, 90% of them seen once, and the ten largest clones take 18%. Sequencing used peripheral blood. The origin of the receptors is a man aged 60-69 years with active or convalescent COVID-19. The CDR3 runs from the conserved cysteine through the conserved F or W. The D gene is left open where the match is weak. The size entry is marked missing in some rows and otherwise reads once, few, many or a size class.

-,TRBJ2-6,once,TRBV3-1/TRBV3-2,TGTGCCAGCAGCACTTTTAGTGCTGGGGCCAACGTCCTGACTTTC,CASSTFSAGANVLTF
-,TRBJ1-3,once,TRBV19,TGTGCCAGTAGTATGCTGAGCTCTGGAAACACCATATATTTT,CASSMLSSGNTIYF
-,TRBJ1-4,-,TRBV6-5,TGTGCCAGCAGTTACAATAGAAATATCAATGAAAAACTGTTTTTT,CASSYNRNINEKLFF
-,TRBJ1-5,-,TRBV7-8,TGTGCCAGCAGCTTATTTCGCCAGAATAGCAATCAGCCCCAGCATTTT,CASSLFRQNSNQPQHF
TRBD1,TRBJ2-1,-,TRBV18,TGTGCCAGCTCACCACCGGGGACAGGTAAAGGGAATGAGCAGTTCTTC,CASSPPGTGKGNEQFF
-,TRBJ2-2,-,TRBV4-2,TGTGCCAGCAGCCAAGAGGAGGGGGCGCGTAACACCGGGGAGCTGTTTTTT,CASSQEEGARNTGELFF
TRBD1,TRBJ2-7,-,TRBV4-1,TGCGCCAGCAGCCAGATACCGGGACAGGGGGCTCCGGACGTGTACGAGCAGTACTTC,CASSQIPGQGAPDVYEQYF
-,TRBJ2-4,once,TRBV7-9,TGTGCCAGCAGCCTAGTTGATAGAGGACTAGCCAAAAACATTCAGTACTTC,CASSLVDRGLAKNIQYF
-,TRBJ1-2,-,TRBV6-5,TGTGCCAGCAGTTACCGAACAGGGATCGGGTATGGCTACACCTTC,CASSYRTGIGYGYTF
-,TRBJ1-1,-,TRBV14,TGTGCCAGCAGCCAAGAGGCCCGGGGCACTGAAGCTTTCTTT,CASSQEARGTEAFF
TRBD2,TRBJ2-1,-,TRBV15,TGTGCCACCAGCGCGAGACGGGGGCTAGCGGGGGACACAAAGCAGTTCTTC,CATSARRGLAGDTKQFF
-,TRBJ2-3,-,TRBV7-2,TGTGCCAGCAGCTTTATTGGGGCCAGGTCCAGCACAGATACGCAGTATTTT,CASSFIGARSSTDTQYF